Presented here are 32 T cell receptor beta chains from one specimen sequenced in a study of T-cell memory formation after mild COVID-19. One entry per CDR3 protein results from TCRdb running MiXCR on the 5' RACE reads. The table shows about 540,000 distinct CDR3 sequences, with approximately 20% occurring only once. Source material: PBMCs or a T cell subset sorted from them (not recorded which). The receptor set was obtained from an adult woman who had mild COVID-19 (a few samples of this study predate the infection). Cell type and time point are not known.

This clonotype was counted at least ten times. CDR3 coding DNA: TGCGCCAGCAGCGCTGGGACAGGGGGCGATCAGCCCCAGCATTTT. It codes for CASSAGTGGDQPQHF. The rearrangement links TRBV5-1 to TRBJ1-5; TRBD1 matches at 12 bases. The V gene end was trimmed by 4 bases and the J gene end by 5 bases; junction bases not matched to a gene: 4. This CDR3 has 15 amino acids. In germline, CDR1 is SGHRS, CDR2 YFSETQ.

The V call is TRBV7-9, the J call TRBJ1-1; 12 bases fit TRBD1. V lost 3 bases, J lost 4 bases, and 9 bases stayed unmatched. Germline CDR1 SEHNR, CDR2 FQNEAQ (reference sequence). CDR3 length: 17 amino acids. CDR3 in DNA: TGTGCCAGCAGCTTTACGGGACAGGGGGCGCTGAGCACTGAAGCTTTCTTT. Residues: CASSFTGQGALSTEAFF.

This clonotype was observed at least ten times. A read error may produce the germline difference seen at one junction end. The J gene is TRBJ2-2, the V gene TRBV14; 8 bases map to TRBD1. Germline-derived CDR1 and CDR2 are SGHDN and FVKESK. This CDR3 comprises 16 residues. As DNA, the CDR3 is TGCGCCAGCAGCCAAGTCGGGACAGGGAACACCGGGGAGCTGTTTTTT. It yields the protein CASSQVGTGNTGELFF.

This chain joins TRBV3-1 and TRBJ2-5; tentative D call: TRBD2 (6 bases). The CDR3 sequence is 13 residues long. The V and J ends lost 2 bases and 5 bases respectively, with 9 bases between them. CDR1 is LGHDT, CDR2 YNNKEL, per germline (reference sequence). In nucleotides, the CDR3 is TGTGCCAGCAGCCAACGGGAGAGTGAGACCCAGTACTTC. Its protein is CASSQRESETQYF.

The CDR3 DNA sequence: TGCGCCAGCAGCCAAGATATAGCACACATGAACACTGAAGCTTTCTTT. Translating it yields CASSQDIAHMNTEAFF. The J gene is TRBJ1-1, the V gene TRBV4-1; D is undetermined. Germline lookup yields CDR1 MGHRA and CDR2 YSYEKL. This CDR3 is 16 amino acids long. V lost 0 bases and J lost 0, with 11 bases in between.

This chain's CDR3 is CASSSLAGAQETQYF. The DNA of the CDR3 is TGTGCCAGCAGTTCCCTAGCGGGGGCCCAAGAGACCCAGTACTTC. This chain uses TRBV28 with TRBJ2-5; 10 bases fit TRBD2. The CDR3 runs 15 residues. After removal of 4 bases from V and 1 base from J, the junction contained 3 bases not matched to a gene. Germline V gene data show CDR1 as MDHEN and CDR2 as SYDVKM.

The rearrangement links TRBV7-2 to TRBJ2-5; D gene ambiguous. CDR1 and CDR2 (germline): SGHTA, FQGNSA. V lost 0 bases to trimming and J lost 5 bases, with 7 bases between them. CDR3 length: 13 amino acids. CDR3 sequence: CASSLAFAETQYF. CDR3 nucleotide sequence: TGTGCCAGCAGCTTAGCTTTCGCGGAGACCCAGTACTTC.

This clonotype was observed many times. The chain is built from TRBV5-1 and TRBJ2-6; unclear D gene. Germline V gene lookup returns CDR1 SGHRS and CDR2 YFSETQ. The V gene lost 2 bases and the J gene lost 4 bases, with 10 bases spanning the gap. This CDR3 spans 15 amino acids. CDR3 sequence reads: CASSLAGPGANVLTF. In nucleotides, the CDR3 is TGCGCCAGCAGCTTAGCCGGGCCCGGGGCCAACGTCCTGACTTTC.

This clonotype was seen more than once but under ten times. The gene calls are TRBV20-1 and TRBJ2-2; a weak D match, TRBD1 (6 bases). The V gene's germline CDR1 is DFQATT and CDR2 SNEGSKA (reference sequence). The germline V and J ends were trimmed by 0 bases and 0 bases, with 11 bases remaining between them. The CDR3 length is 16 residues. CDR3 nucleotides: TGCAGTGCTAGAGATCTTAACAGGGCGAACACCGGGGAGCTGTTTTTT. It specifies CSARDLNRANTGELFF.

J is TRBJ2-7 and V is TRBV10-3; 9 bases match TRBD2. Losses at the gene ends were 3 bases for V and 4 bases for J; bases not matched to a gene: 7. CDR1 is ENHRY and CDR2 is SYGVKD in the germline V gene. This CDR3 is built from 15 residues. CDR3 DNA: TGTGCCATCAGTGATAGCGGGAGCTTTATTTACGAGCAGTACTTC. It yields the protein CAISDSGSFIYEQYF.

This clonotype was found once. The chain links TRBV9 to TRBJ2-1; D remains unclear. V was trimmed by 3 bases and J by 6 bases, leaving 13 bases between them. In germline, CDR1 is SGDLS, CDR2 YYNGEE. This CDR3 spans 14 amino acids. CDR3 loop: CASSEIGLSNEQFF. CDR3 nucleotides: TGTGCCAGCAGCGAGATAGGGTTGTCCAATGAGCAGTTCTTC.

This sequence joins TRBV24-1 and TRBJ1-6; 7 bases are a match to TRBD1. Germline trimming cut 9 bases from V and 0 bases from J; bases unmatched to any gene: 4. This CDR3 region has 15 residues. Germline V gene data show CDR1 as KGHDR and CDR2 as SFDVKD. Here the CDR3 reads CATLRGNSYNSPLHF. The CDR3 DNA sequence: TGTGCCACCCTCAGGGGGAACTCCTATAATTCACCCCTCCACTTT.

This clonotype has only a few counts. The chain recombines TRBV11-2 with TRBJ2-3; D gene unclear. With 1 base removed from V and 9 bases from J, the gap between germline ends came to 11 bases. The CDR3 is 13 amino acids. Germline V gene data show CDR1 as SGHAT and CDR2 as FQNNGV. CDR3 protein: CASSLVTYLTQYF. CDR3 nucleotides: TGTGCCAGCAGCTTAGTGACTTACCTAACGCAGTATTTT.

This clonotype was counted between two and nine times. The V gene is TRBV20-1, the J gene TRBJ2-1, with D perhaps TRBD2 (8 bases). The CDR3 contains 18 residues. Germline V CDR1 and CDR2: DFQATT, SNEGSKA (reference sequence). V dropped 2 bases and J dropped 4 bases, with 24 bases sitting between them. The CDR3, as DNA: TGCAGTGCTAGAAGGGGGCAAGCTAGCGGGCACCTGTACAATGAGCAGTTCTTC. Encoded protein: CSARRGQASGHLYNEQFF.

This clonotype was seen a few times. The chain recombines TRBV5-5 with TRBJ1-2, with 10 bases matching TRBD1. Germline loops: CDR1 SGHKS, CDR2 YYEKEE (reference sequence). The V gene end was trimmed by 4 bases and the J gene end by 11 bases; junction bases not matched to a gene: 20. CDR3 length: 17 residues. The CDR3 coding sequence is TGTGCCAGCAGCCCTGAAGCGACAGGGGGCGCTTCCCTTTTTTACACCTTC. This gives the protein CASSPEATGGASLFYTF.

Many counts were recorded for this clonotype. The gene calls are TRBV27 and TRBJ1-5, with D maybe TRBD1 (5 bases). Trimming took 2 bases from V and 7 from J, leaving 12 bases between them. The CDR3 contains 14 residues. Per the germline V gene, CDR1 is MNHEY and CDR2 is SMNVEV (reference sequence). CDR3 protein: CASSLGGAGQPQHF. Here the CDR3 DNA reads TGTGCCAGCAGTTTAGGCGGGGCGGGGCAGCCCCAGCATTTT.

This clonotype has a handful of counts. The chain links TRBV7-6 to TRBJ2-7, with 8 bases that match TRBD1. From germline, CDR1 is SGHVS and CDR2 FNYEAQ. V dropped 5 bases and J dropped 0; count of bases not matched to a gene: 6. This CDR3 spans 15 amino acids. The CDR3 sequence: CASSVGTGNSYEQYF. In nucleotides, the CDR3 is TGTGCCAGCAGCGTCGGGACAGGTAACTCCTACGAGCAGTACTTC.

This clonotype was observed a few times. The chain employs TRBV4-1 and TRBJ2-5; the D is unclear. Trimming stripped 1 base from V and 2 bases from J, with 5 bases between. The CDR3 totals 13 residues. Germline CDR1 is MGHRA and CDR2 is YSYEKL. The CDR3, as DNA: TGCGCCAGCAGCCAAGTCATGCAAGAGACCCAGTACTTC. Protein: CASSQVMQETQYF.

The chain has TRBV20-1 and TRBJ2-7, with D tentatively TRBD1 (5 bases). The CDR3 is 14 residues long. Germline V CDR1 and CDR2: DFQATT, SNEGSKA (reference sequence). Trimming shortened V by 6 bases and J by 0 bases, and 15 bases separated the two germline ends. The CDR3 reads CSAEDTQNSYEQYF. Here the CDR3 DNA reads TGCAGTGCAGAGGACACTCAAAACTCCTACGAGCAGTACTTC.

V usage is TRBV6-5 and J usage is TRBJ2-7; possibly TRBD2 for D (6 bases). CDR1 MNHEY and CDR2 SVGAGI come from the germline V gene. The V end lost 2 bases, the J end lost 2 bases, and 10 bases lay between the germline ends. This CDR3 contains 14 residues. CDR3 DNA: TGTGCCAGCAGTTACAGCGAGCGGGCCTACGAGCAGTACTTC. Translating it yields CASSYSERAYEQYF.

The chain has TRBV7-9 and TRBJ2-5; D could derive from TRBD1 or TRBD2 (6 bases each). This CDR3 comprises 15 residues. V lost 0 bases, J lost 5 bases, and 13 bases lay in between. Germline-derived CDR1 and CDR2 are SEHNR and FQNEAQ (reference sequence). The CDR3 is CASSLAGGTRETQYF. CDR3 nucleotide sequence: TGTGCCAGCAGCTTAGCGGGGGGCACCCGGGAGACCCAGTACTTC.

This rearrangement joins TRBV20-1 to TRBJ1-1; 8 bases are a match to TRBD1. V lost 0 bases to trimming and J lost 4 bases; unmatched junction nucleotides: 4. The CDR3 length is 14 residues. Germline lookup yields CDR1 DFQATT and CDR2 SNEGSKA (reference sequence). For the CDR3, the DNA is TGCAGTGCTAGAGACCAGGGGGCGAGCACTGAAGCTTTCTTT. Its translation: CSARDQGASTEAFF.

The chain employs TRBV6-2 or TRBV6-3 and TRBJ1-2, with TRBD1 as a possible D gene (5 bases). Germline V gene lookup returns CDR1 MNHEY and CDR2 SVGEGT. CDR3 length equals 12 residues. Trimming took 7 bases from V and 8 from J, leaving 14 bases between them. CDR3 sequence: CASNQGASGYTF. CDR3 nucleotides: TGTGCCAGCAATCAGGGTGCCTCGGGCTACACCTTC.

The chain combines TRBV7-2 with TRBJ2-1; weak D call: TRBD2 (5 bases). Germline CDR1 SGHTA, CDR2 FQGNSA. V lost 2 bases and J 6 bases, leaving 8 bases between the germline ends. The CDR3 runs to 13 residues. The CDR3 loop is CASSLFEGNEQFF. The DNA of the CDR3 is TGTGCCAGCAGCTTATTCGAGGGCAATGAGCAGTTCTTC.

V is TRBV10-3 and J is TRBJ2-3; perhaps TRBD2 as D (7 bases). The CDR3 runs 14 residues. The germline V and J ends were trimmed by 6 bases and 4 bases, with 14 bases remaining between them. Germline V gene lookup returns CDR1 ENHRY and CDR2 SYGVKD. DNA for the CDR3: TGTGCCATCAGCGAAGGGGGGGGGGCAGATACGCAGTATTTT. It yields the protein CAISEGGGADTQYF.

The J gene is TRBJ2-7, the V gene TRBV18; a weak D match, TRBD1 (5 bases). The CDR3 totals 13 residues. Trimming shortened V by 4 bases and J by 5 bases, and 12 bases separated the two germline ends. CDR1 KGHSH and CDR2 LQKENI come from the germline V gene. The CDR3 region has the DNA TGTGCCAGCTCACTCCAGGGTGCCCACGAGCAGTACTTC. Protein sequence: CASSLQGAHEQYF.

This clonotype was counted a few times. This rearrangement joins TRBV2 to TRBJ2-7; D gene ambiguous. V was pared by 6 bases and J by 3 bases, with 18 bases between. Germline V gene data show CDR1 as SNHLY and CDR2 as FYNNEI. The CDR3 has 15 amino acids. CDR3 protein: CASRRGPLANYEQYF. Here the CDR3 DNA reads TGTGCCAGCAGGAGAGGCCCCCTGGCAAACTACGAGCAGTACTTC.

This chain links TRBV19 with TRBJ1-1; D is unresolved. Germline assignment: CDR1 LNHDA and CDR2 SQIVND (reference sequence). With 3 bases removed from V and 0 bases from J, the gap between germline ends came to 14 bases. The CDR3 length is 16 residues. The CDR3 coding sequence is TGTGCCAGTAGTATGATTTTGTGGGTTTTGAACACTGAAGCTTTCTTT. Translated: CASSMILWVLNTEAFF. Full variable domain (outside the CDR3, taken from reference TRBV19 and TRBJ1-1): DGGITQSPKYLFRKEGQNVTLSCEQNLNHDAMYWYRQDPGQGLRLIYYSQIVNDFQKGDIAEGYSVSREKKESFPLTVTSAQKNPTAFYLCASSMILWVLNTEAFFGQGTRLTVV.

The gene calls are TRBV4-1 and TRBJ1-6; no definite D call. CDR3 length: 13 residues. Germline loops: CDR1 MGHRA, CDR2 YSYEKL. The germline V and J ends were trimmed by 1 base and 14 bases, with 12 bases remaining between them. CDR3 region: CASSQAPLGTLHF. The CDR3 DNA follows: TGCGCCAGCAGCCAAGCTCCCTTAGGGACCCTCCACTTT.

This chain connects TRBV27 to TRBJ2-7; 11 bases match TRBD2. V shed 5 bases and J 3 bases; nucleotides not matched to a gene: 6. The germline V gene has CDR1 MNHEY and CDR2 SMNVEV (reference sequence). The length of the CDR3 is 15 residues. The CDR3, as DNA: TGTGCCAGCAGTGTAGCGGGAGGGCCCAACTACGAGCAGTACTTC. It encodes CASSVAGGPNYEQYF.

This clonotype was seen more than once but under ten times. J is TRBJ2-3 and V is TRBV25-1, with 8 bases aligning to TRBD1. Per germline, CDR1 MGHDK and CDR2 SYGVNS. V was clipped by 5 bases and J by 6 bases; unmatched bases: 13. The CDR3 is 16 amino acids. CDR3: CASSSSTGTGRDTQYF. The CDR3 bases are TGTGCCAGCAGTTCTTCCACCGGGACAGGTCGGGATACGCAGTATTTT.

The chain has TRBV24-1 and TRBJ2-2; D is unclear. Germline assignment: CDR1 KGHDR and CDR2 SFDVKD. The CDR3 totals 16 residues. V gave up 1 base and J gave up 1 base, with 9 bases separating them. CDR3 amino acids: CATSDLTEENTGELFF. CDR3 coding DNA: TGTGCCACCAGTGATTTAACAGAGGAGAACACCGGGGAGCTGTTTTTT.